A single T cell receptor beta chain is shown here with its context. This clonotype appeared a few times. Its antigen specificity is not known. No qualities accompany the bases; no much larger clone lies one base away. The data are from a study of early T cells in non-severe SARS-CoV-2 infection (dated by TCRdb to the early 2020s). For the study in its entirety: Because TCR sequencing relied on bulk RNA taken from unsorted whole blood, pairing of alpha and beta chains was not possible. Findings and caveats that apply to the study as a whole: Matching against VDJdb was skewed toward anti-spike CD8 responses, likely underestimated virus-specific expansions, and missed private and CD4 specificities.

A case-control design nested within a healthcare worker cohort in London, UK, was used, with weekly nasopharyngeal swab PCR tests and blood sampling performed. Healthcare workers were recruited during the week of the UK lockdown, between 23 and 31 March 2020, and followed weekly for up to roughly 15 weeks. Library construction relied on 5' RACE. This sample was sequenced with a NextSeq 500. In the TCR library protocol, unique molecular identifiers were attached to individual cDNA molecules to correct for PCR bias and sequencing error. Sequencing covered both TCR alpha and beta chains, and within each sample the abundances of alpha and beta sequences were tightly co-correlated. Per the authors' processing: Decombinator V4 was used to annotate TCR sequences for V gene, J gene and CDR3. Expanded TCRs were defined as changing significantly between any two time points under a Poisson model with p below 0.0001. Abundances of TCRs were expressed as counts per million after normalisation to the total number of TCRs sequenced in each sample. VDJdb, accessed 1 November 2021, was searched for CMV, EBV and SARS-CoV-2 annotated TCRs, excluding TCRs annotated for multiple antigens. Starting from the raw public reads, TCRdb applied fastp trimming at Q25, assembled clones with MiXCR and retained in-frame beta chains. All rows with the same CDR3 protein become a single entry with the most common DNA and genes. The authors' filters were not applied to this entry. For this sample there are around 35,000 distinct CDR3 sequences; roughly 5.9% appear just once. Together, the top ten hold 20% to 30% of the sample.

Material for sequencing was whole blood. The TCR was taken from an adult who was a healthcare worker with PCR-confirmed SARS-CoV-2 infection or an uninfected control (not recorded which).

Read as DNA, the sequence is TGTGCCAGCAGTTACAGAGGGACAGATACGCAGTATTTT. This is translated as CASSYRGTDTQYF. The chain couples TRBV6-1 to TRBJ2-3, with a weak D call of TRBD2 (5 bases match). The CDR3 runs 13 residues from the cysteine to the phenylalanine. The only DNA kept is the CDR3, 39 bases in frame from the first base. As encoded in the germline V gene, CDR1 is MNHNS while CDR2 is SASEGT. V gives up 5 bases and J gives up 3 bases, and the segment between their germline ends measures 9 bases.